Each of the 27 T cell receptor beta chains below was sequenced from the same sample in a study of OX40 agonist ivuxolimab in advanced cancers. Assay: immunoSEQ multiplex PCR; the TCRdb copy retains only in-frame clones and omits some. The repertoire holds approximately 59,000 clones, with over 80% as singletons. Sequenced material: CD4+ or CD8+ T cells sorted from blood, taken in a trial of the OX40 agonist ivuxolimab. These receptors were obtained from an adult with an advanced solid tumor such as melanoma, head and neck, liver or kidney cancer.

The chain links TRBV5-1 to TRBJ1-1, with 8 bases aligning to TRBD1. The V gene end was trimmed by 5 bases and the J gene end by 4 bases; junction bases not matched to a gene: 1. There are 12 residues in the CDR3. CDR1 is SGHRS, CDR2 YFSETQ, per germline. The CDR3 is CASRTGATEAFF. CDR3 in DNA: TGCGCCAGCAGGACAGGGGCCACTGAAGCTTTCTTT.

The chain combines TRBV27 with TRBJ1-1; D gene uncertain. The CDR3 sequence is 14 residues long. Trimming shortened V by 3 bases and J by 5 bases, and 13 bases separated the two germline ends. Germline values: CDR1 MNHEY, CDR2 SMNVEV (reference sequence). The DNA of the CDR3 is TGTGCCAGCAGTTTTTCGGGGTATCATACTGAAGCTTTCTTT. Translated, it gives CASSFSGYHTEAFF.

V gene TRBV5-4 combines with J gene TRBJ1-1, with D possibly TRBD1 on 5 matching bases. V was trimmed by 2 bases and J by 1 base, leaving 6 bases between them. The CDR3 contains 13 residues. Per germline, CDR1 SGHNT and CDR2 YYREEE (reference sequence). The CDR3: CASSFGGNTEAFF. CDR3 sequence (DNA): TGTGCCAGCAGCTTTGGGGGGAACACTGAAGCTTTCTTT.

The V gene is TRBV30, the J gene TRBJ2-5; tentative D call: TRBD2 (6 bases). The ends were cut back, 1 base at V and 4 bases at J, with 10 bases in the middle. This CDR3 spans 13 amino acids. CDR1 and CDR2 (germline): GTSNPN, SVGIG (reference sequence). The CDR3 reads CAWSGPAGETQYF. The CDR3 DNA reads TGTGCCTGGAGTGGCCCAGCGGGAGAGACCCAGTACTTC.

The chain joins TRBV7-2 to TRBJ2-5; 7 nucleotides align to TRBD1. J lost 5 bases, V lost 1 base, and 10 bases had no gene match. The CDR3 has 16 amino acids. The V gene's germline CDR1 is SGHTA and CDR2 FQGNSA. In nucleotides, the CDR3 is TGTGCCAGCAGCTTAGTGGCAGGGGGTCAAGGGGAGACCCAGTACTTC. Its translation: CASSLVAGGQGETQYF. The whole variable domain, remainder taken from reference TRBV7-2 and TRBJ2-5, is GAGVSQSPSNKVTEKGKDVELRCDPISGHTALYWYRQSLGQGLEFLIYFQGNSAPDKSGLPSDRFSAERTGGSVSTLTIQRTQQEDSAVYLCASSLVAGGQGETQYFGPGTRLLVL.

The rearrangement uses TRBV10-3 and TRBJ1-2; 7 bases are a match to TRBD1. In germline, CDR1 is ENHRY, CDR2 SYGVKD. The CDR3 covers 13 residues. Trimming cost V 0 bases and J 5 bases; bases outside gene matches: 0. CDR3 sequence reads: CAISESTGYGYTF. The CDR3 nucleotides read TGTGCCATCAGTGAGTCGACAGGGTATGGCTACACCTTC.

CDR3 region: CASSSGPAEQYF. For the CDR3, the DNA is TGTGCCAGCAGTTCGGGACCCGCGGAGCAGTACTTC. This chain connects TRBV6-6 to TRBJ2-7, with D possibly called TRBD1 or TRBD2 (5 bases each). V was pared by 4 bases and J by 7 bases, with 11 bases between. Looked up from germline, CDR1 is MNHNY and CDR2 is SVGAGI (reference sequence). The CDR3 loop spans 12 amino acids.

This clone appeared once. V usage is TRBV6-1 and J usage is TRBJ2-3, with TRBD2 identical over 11 bases. The V and J ends lost 6 bases and 4 bases, in that order; junction bases with no gene match: 6. The CDR3 runs 15 residues. The germline V gene encodes CDR1 MNHNS and CDR2 SASEGT. CDR3 residues: CASSILAGAADTQYF. The CDR3 DNA reads TGTGCCAGCAGCATACTAGCGGGAGCGGCAGATACGCAGTATTTT.

The chain uses TRBV4-1 and TRBJ2-1, with D possibly being TRBD2 (6 bases). V gave up 3 bases and J gave up 8 bases, with 17 bases separating them. This CDR3 spans 15 amino acids. Germline CDR1 and CDR2: MGHRA and YSYEKL. This CDR3 reads CASSQGGFYPDEQFF. Here the CDR3 DNA reads TGCGCCAGCAGCCAGGGAGGTTTTTATCCCGATGAGCAGTTCTTC.

Here the CDR3 DNA reads TGTGCCTGGAGTGTACAGAGGAATTCACCCCTCCACTTT. It is translated as CAWSVQRNSPLHF. The rearrangement links TRBV30 to TRBJ1-6; D uncertain. Germline CDR1 reads GTSNPN; CDR2 reads SVGIG (reference sequence). The CDR3 covers 13 residues. Trimming shortened V by 0 bases and J by 7 bases, and 7 bases separated the two germline ends.

V gene TRBV2 combines with J gene TRBJ2-7, with D perhaps TRBD1 or TRBD2 (7 bases each). CDR3 length: 12 amino acids. In germline, CDR1 is SNHLY, CDR2 FYNNEI. Trimming pared 8 bases from V and 5 bases from J, leaving 13 bases between. The CDR3 DNA reads TGTGCCAGCCAGGGGGAGGGCAACGAGCAGTACTTC. Its translation is CASQGEGNEQYF.

The rearrangement uses TRBV10-1 and TRBJ1-2, with D unclear. Germline lookup yields CDR1 WNHNN and CDR2 SYGVQD (reference sequence). V was trimmed by 4 bases and J by 7 bases, leaving 16 bases between them. The CDR3 is 14 residues long. The CDR3: CASSGGDLMGGYTF. The CDR3 bases are TGCGCCAGCAGTGGGGGTGATCTGATGGGTGGCTACACCTTC.

The chain couples TRBV7-2 to TRBJ2-7, with 7 bases fitting TRBD1. This CDR3 region has 15 residues. V trimming: 5 bases; J trimming: 2 bases; junction bases outside the gene matches: 9. Germline CDR1 SGHTA, CDR2 FQGNSA. The DNA for the CDR3 is TGTGCCAGCAGCCATGGACAGGTTTTAACCTACGAGCAGTACTTC. It translates to CASSHGQVLTYEQYF.

The CDR3 is CASSPQGAYGYTF. The CDR3 DNA is TGTGCCAGCAGCCCCCAGGGGGCCTATGGCTACACCTTC. This chain joins TRBV7-9 and TRBJ1-2; 8 nucleotides agree with TRBD1. The CDR3 totals 13 residues. CDR1 is SEHNR, CDR2 FQNEAQ, per germline (reference sequence). Germline trimming cut 5 bases from V and 4 bases from J; bases unmatched to any gene: 3.

The chain has TRBV18 and TRBJ1-1; 7 bases align to TRBD1. V lost 6 bases to trimming and J lost 1 base; unmatched junction nucleotides: 5. The length of the CDR3 is 14 residues. Germline CDR1 reads KGHSH; CDR2 reads LQKENI. CDR3 sequence reads: CASSPGQKNTEAFF. The DNA for the CDR3 is TGTGCCAGCTCTCCGGGACAGAAGAACACTGAAGCTTTCTTT.

This chain connects TRBV7-6 to TRBJ2-7, with 8 bases lining up with TRBD2. The trim removed 5 bases at V and 8 bases at J, leaving 23 bases unmatched. The CDR3 covers 18 residues. CDR1 is SGHVS and CDR2 is FNYEAQ in the germline V gene. As DNA, the CDR3 is TGTGCCAGCAGCGCACACCCCCTCGGAGGTAGCGGGATATTCCAGCAGTACTTC. It translates to CASSAHPLGGSGIFQQYF. Full variable domain (outside the CDR3, taken from reference TRBV7-6 and TRBJ2-7): GAGVSQSPRYKVTKRGQDVALRCDPISGHVSLYWYRQALGQGPEFLTYFNYEAQQDKSGLPNDRFSAERPEGSISTLTIQRTEQRDSAMYRCASSAHPLGGSGIFQQYFGPGTRLTVT.

The chain carries TRBV6-1 and TRBJ1-1, with 7 nucleotides matching TRBD1. Germline CDR1 MNHNS, CDR2 SASEGT. The CDR3 extends over 15 amino acids. The V and J ends lost 6 bases and 1 base, in that order; junction bases with no gene match: 8. The CDR3 region has the DNA TGTGCCAGCAGATTAACAGGGGACACGAACACTGAAGCTTTCTTT. Encoded protein: CASRLTGDTNTEAFF.

The rearrangement uses TRBV6-6 and TRBJ2-3; 7 bases line up with TRBD1. Germline trimming cut 5 bases from V and 3 bases from J; bases unmatched to any gene: 2. The CDR3 is 13 amino acids. In germline, CDR1 is MNHNY, CDR2 SVGAGI (reference sequence). The CDR3 DNA sequence: TGTGCCAGCAGTAGGGACAGAACAGATACGCAGTATTTT. This encodes CASSRDRTDTQYF.

This chain uses TRBV18 with TRBJ2-5; 10 bases align to TRBD1. Looked up from germline, CDR1 is KGHSH and CDR2 is LQKENI. CDR3 size: 16 residues. Trimming took 3 bases from V and 2 from J; bases not matched to a gene: 6. Here the CDR3 reads CASSPRDRGRQETQYF. The CDR3 DNA follows: TGTGCCAGCTCACCCCGGGACAGGGGACGACAAGAGACCCAGTACTTC.

The genes are TRBV18 and TRBJ2-5; possibly TRBD1 for D (5 bases). The closer fit of TRBJ2-7 to the DNA end suggests the J call may be wrong. CDR3 size: 13 residues. Germline V gene data show CDR1 as KGHSH and CDR2 as LQKENI. This CDR3 reads CASSPDQGYEQYF. CDR3 in DNA: TGTGCCAGCTCACCAGATCAGGGCTACGAGCAGTACTTC.

This clone was seen only a few times. The gene calls are TRBV19 and TRBJ2-3; D may be TRBD1 or TRBD2 (5 bases each). Between the trimmed V and J ends, which lost 2 bases and 6 bases, there was a span of 12 bases. The germline V gene encodes CDR1 LNHDA and CDR2 SQIVND (reference sequence). The CDR3 contains 14 residues. The CDR3 spells CASSIYQGTDTQYF. In DNA form, the CDR3 reads TGTGCCAGTAGTATATATCAAGGGACGGATACGCAGTATTTT.

This chain uses TRBV16 with TRBJ2-3; 7 positions agree with TRBD2. CDR3 size: 17 residues. V shed 2 bases, J shed 1 base, and the junction held 9 bases outside the gene matches. Per the germline V gene, CDR1 is KGHSY and CDR2 is FQNENV. CDR3 protein: CASSQPGLGARTDTQYF. The CDR3 DNA reads as TGTGCCAGCAGCCAACCAGGACTAGGCGCACGCACAGATACGCAGTATTTT.

The V call is TRBV28, the J call TRBJ1-2; D remains ambiguous. This CDR3 comprises 15 residues. V shed 3 bases and J shed 4 bases, with 15 bases lying between them. CDR1 MDHEN and CDR2 SYDVKM come from the germline V gene. The CDR3 bases are TGTGCCAGCAGTTTCGGTTCAGGCGCAGCCTATGGCTACACCTTC. Its translation is CASSFGSGAAYGYTF.

This chain joins TRBV2 and TRBJ2-7, with TRBD1 identical over 7 bases. This CDR3 is 13 amino acids long. V trimming: 6 bases; J trimming: 4 bases; junction bases outside the gene matches: 6. CDR1 and CDR2 from the germline V gene are SNHLY and FYNNEI. Here the CDR3 reads CASRMTGPYEQYF. Written as DNA, the CDR3 is TGTGCCAGCAGGATGACAGGGCCGTACGAGCAGTACTTC.

This sequence joins TRBV7-2 and TRBJ2-5; the D gene could be TRBD1 or TRBD2 (5 bases each). V shed 5 bases and J shed 5 bases, with 12 bases lying between them. Germline CDR1 SGHTA, CDR2 FQGNSA. This CDR3 region has 13 residues. The CDR3 sequence is CASSRRGEETQYF. In DNA form, the CDR3 reads TGTGCCAGCAGCCGAAGAGGGGAGGAGACCCAGTACTTC.

The V gene is TRBV19, the J gene TRBJ2-1; D call uncertain. Germline V gene lookup returns CDR1 LNHDA and CDR2 SQIVND (reference sequence). The CDR3 length is 16 residues. V was pared by 0 bases and J by 0 bases, with 9 bases between. The DNA for the CDR3 is TGTGCCAGTAGTATAGAGGCACCTAGCTCCTACAATGAGCAGTTCTTC. This gives the protein CASSIEAPSSYNEQFF.

The chain employs TRBV5-1 and TRBJ2-5; D unclear. Trimming left V 0 bases short and J 1 base short, with 7 bases between. The germline gives CDR1 SGHRS, CDR2 YFSETQ. The CDR3 length is 14 residues. The CDR3 sequence: CASSLGLSQETQYF. The CDR3, as DNA: TGCGCCAGCAGCTTGGGACTGAGCCAAGAGACCCAGTACTTC.